This T cell receptor beta chain was found in a study of T cell changes during pregnancy in multiple sclerosis. The CDR3 is 15 amino acids. Between the trimmed V and J ends, which lost 4 bases and 8 bases, there was a span of 17 bases. The germline V gene has CDR1 MGHDK and CDR2 SYGVNS. Assay used: immunoSEQ multiplex PCR; TCRdb lists only in-frame clones, some missing. The sample records 48,000 or so clones, approximately 92% being singletons. The sample was CD4+ T cells from peripheral blood mononuclear cells, taken in the second trimester of pregnancy. This clonotype was sampled from a female donor in good health, enrolled as a control in a pregnancy study. V usage is TRBV25-1 and J usage is TRBJ1-4; a weak D match, TRBD1 (5 bases). CDR3 amino acids: CASSASDGGGEKLFF. The CDR3 nucleotides read TGTGCCAGCAGTGCATCAGACGGGGGTGGCGAAAAACTGTTTTTT.